The clone carrying this T cell receptor (beta chain) occurred a few times. The antigen remains unidentified. The data originate from a study of T cell repertoires in cytomegalovirus infection. In the study overall: Shared public TCR beta signatures pointed to both CMV infection and a matching HLA type.

Using its own MiXCR run on the reads, TCRdb lists one record per CDR3 protein. This sample has some 920,000 distinct CDR3 sequences, with 30% to 40% found just once. Study-wide results and caveats: Ex vivo responses were dominated by HLA-C-restricted CMV-specific TCR beta clonotypes. Summed frequency of public TCR beta families distinguished CMV carriers with the relevant HLA.

V gave up 4 bases and J gave up 7 bases; unmatched junction bases: 8. The CDR3 extends over 17 amino acids. Germline V gene lookup returns CDR1 SGDLS and CDR2 YYNGEE. This sequence originates from a human donor in good health (CMV status not recorded). Some clones in this sample may be carry-over from other donors' samples. J is TRBJ2-1 and V is TRBV9; the match to TRBD2 covers 16 bases. The specimen comprised cultured CD8+ T cells from PBMCs, sampled from culture after CMV antigen stimulation. The CDR3: CASSPGTSGGAGNEQFF. Here the CDR3 DNA reads TGTGCCAGCAGCCCCGGGACTAGCGGGGGGGCGGGGAATGAGCAGTTCTTC.